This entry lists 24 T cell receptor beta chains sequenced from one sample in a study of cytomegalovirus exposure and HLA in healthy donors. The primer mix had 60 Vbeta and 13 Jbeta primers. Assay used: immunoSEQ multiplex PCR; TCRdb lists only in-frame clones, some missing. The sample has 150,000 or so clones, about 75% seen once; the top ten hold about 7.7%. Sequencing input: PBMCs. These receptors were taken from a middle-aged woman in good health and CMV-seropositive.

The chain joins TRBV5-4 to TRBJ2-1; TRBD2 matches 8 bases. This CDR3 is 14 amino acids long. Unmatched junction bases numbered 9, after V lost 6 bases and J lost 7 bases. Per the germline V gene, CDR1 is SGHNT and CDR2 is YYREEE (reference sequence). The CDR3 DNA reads TGTGCCAGCACAAAGGAGGTAGCGGGGAATGAGCAGTTCTTC. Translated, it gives CASTKEVAGNEQFF.

The CDR3 region has the DNA TGTGCCAGCAGTGAAGAAAATTATGGGCTACGGGACTACGAGCAGTACTTC. Its translation: CASSEENYGLRDYEQYF. The chain couples TRBV6-1 to TRBJ2-7; a weak D match, TRBD2 (5 bases). CDR1 is MNHNS and CDR2 is SASEGT in the germline V gene. Trimming took off 1 base at V and 3 bases at J, with 19 bases between the two ends. The CDR3 loop spans 17 amino acids.

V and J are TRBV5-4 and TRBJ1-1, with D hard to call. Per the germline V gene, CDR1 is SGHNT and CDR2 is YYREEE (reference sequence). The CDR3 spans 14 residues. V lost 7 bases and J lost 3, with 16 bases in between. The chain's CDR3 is CASRSLTGDTEAFF. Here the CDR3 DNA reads TGTGCCAGCCGCTCTCTGACCGGGGACACTGAAGCTTTCTTT.

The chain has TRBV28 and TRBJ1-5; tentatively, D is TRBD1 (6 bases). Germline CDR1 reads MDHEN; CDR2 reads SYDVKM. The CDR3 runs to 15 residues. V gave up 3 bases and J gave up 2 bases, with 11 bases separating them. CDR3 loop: CASSFNRAGNQPQHF. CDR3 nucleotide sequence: TGTGCCAGCAGTTTTAACAGGGCTGGCAATCAGCCCCAGCATTTT. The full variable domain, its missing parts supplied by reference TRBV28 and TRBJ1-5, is DVKVTQSSRYLVKRTGEKVFLECVQDMDHENMFWYRQDPGLGLRLIYFSYDVKMKEKGDIPEGYSVSREKKERFSLILESASTNQTSMYLCASSFNRAGNQPQHFGDGTRLSIL.

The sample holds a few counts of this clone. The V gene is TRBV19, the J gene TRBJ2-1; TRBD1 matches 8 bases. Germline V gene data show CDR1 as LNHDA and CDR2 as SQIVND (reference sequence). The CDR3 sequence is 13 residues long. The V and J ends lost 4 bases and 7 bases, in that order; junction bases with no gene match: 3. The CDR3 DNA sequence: TGTGCCAGTAGTAGCCACAGGGGGAATGAGCAGTTCTTC. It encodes CASSSHRGNEQFF.

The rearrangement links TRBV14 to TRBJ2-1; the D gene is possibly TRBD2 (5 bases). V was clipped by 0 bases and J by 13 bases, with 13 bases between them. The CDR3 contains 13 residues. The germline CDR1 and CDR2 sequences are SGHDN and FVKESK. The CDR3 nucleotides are TGTGCCAGCAGCCAAGATTTAGGTAGCGCTCAGTTCTTC. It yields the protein CASSQDLGSAQFF.

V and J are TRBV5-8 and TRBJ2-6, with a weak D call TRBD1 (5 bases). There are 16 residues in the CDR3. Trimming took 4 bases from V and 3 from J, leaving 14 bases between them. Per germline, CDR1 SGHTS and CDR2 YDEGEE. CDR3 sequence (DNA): TGTGCCAGCAGCCAGTGGCAGGGTAATGGGGCCAACGTCCTGACTTTC. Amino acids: CASSQWQGNGANVLTF.

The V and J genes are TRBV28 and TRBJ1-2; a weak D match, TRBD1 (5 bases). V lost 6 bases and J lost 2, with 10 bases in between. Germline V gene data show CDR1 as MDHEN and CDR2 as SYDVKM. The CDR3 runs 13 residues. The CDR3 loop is CASRATANYGYTF. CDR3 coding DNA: TGTGCCAGCAGGGCGACAGCGAACTATGGCTACACCTTC.

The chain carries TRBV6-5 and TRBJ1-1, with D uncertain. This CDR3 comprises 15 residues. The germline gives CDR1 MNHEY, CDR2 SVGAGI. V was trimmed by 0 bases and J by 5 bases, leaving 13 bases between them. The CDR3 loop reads CASSYSRRETTEAFF. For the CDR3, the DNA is TGTGCCAGCAGTTACTCGAGGAGGGAGACGACTGAAGCTTTCTTT.

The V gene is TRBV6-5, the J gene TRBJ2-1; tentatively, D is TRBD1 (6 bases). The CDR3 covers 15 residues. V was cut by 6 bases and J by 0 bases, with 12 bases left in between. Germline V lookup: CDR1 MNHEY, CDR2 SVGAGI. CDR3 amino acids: CASRQGQSSYNEQFF. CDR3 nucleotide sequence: TGTGCCAGCAGGCAGGGACAAAGCTCCTACAATGAGCAGTTCTTC.

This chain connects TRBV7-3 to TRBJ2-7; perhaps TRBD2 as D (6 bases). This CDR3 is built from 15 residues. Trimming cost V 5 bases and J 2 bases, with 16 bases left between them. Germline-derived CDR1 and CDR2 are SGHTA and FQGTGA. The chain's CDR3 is CASSRSGTGAYEQYF. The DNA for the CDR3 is TGTGCCAGCAGCCGTTCCGGGACGGGAGCCTACGAGCAGTACTTC.

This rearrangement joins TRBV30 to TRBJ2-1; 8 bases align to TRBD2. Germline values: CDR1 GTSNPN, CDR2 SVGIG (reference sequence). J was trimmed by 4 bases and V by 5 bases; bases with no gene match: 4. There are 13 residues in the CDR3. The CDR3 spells CAWAGGVYNEQFF. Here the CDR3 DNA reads TGTGCCTGGGCCGGGGGGGTTTACAATGAGCAGTTCTTC. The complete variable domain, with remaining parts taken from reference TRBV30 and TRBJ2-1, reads SQTIHQWPATLVQPVGSPLSLECTVEGTSNPNLYWYRQAAGRGLQLLFYSVGIGQISSEVPQNLSASRPQDRQFILSSKKLLLSDSGFYLCAWAGGVYNEQFFGPGTRLTVL.

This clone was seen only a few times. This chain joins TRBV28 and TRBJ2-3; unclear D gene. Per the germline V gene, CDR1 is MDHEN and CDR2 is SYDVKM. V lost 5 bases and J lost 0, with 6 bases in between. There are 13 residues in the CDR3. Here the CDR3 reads CASSTPSTDTQYF. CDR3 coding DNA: TGTGCCAGCAGTACACCTAGCACAGATACGCAGTATTTT.

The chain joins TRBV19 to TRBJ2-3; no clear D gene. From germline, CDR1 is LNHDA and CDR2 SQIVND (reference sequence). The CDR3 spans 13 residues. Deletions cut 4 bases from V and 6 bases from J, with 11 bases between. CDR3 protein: CASSTGATDTQYF. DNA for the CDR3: TGTGCCAGTAGTACCGGAGCTACGGATACGCAGTATTTT.

The CDR3 is CASSARGGPYGYTF. The CDR3 DNA sequence: TGTGCCAGCAGCGCCCGGGGGGGGCCTTATGGCTACACCTTC. This sequence joins TRBV9 and TRBJ1-2; D possibly corresponds to TRBD1 (6 bases). CDR3 length equals 14 residues. The ends were cut back, 3 bases at V and 5 bases at J, with 14 bases in the middle. Looked up from germline, CDR1 is SGDLS and CDR2 is YYNGEE. The entire variable domain, with the rest obtained from reference TRBV9 and TRBJ1-2, is as follows: DSGVTQTPKHLITATGQRVTLRCSPRSGDLSVYWYQQSLDQGLQFLIQYYNGEERAKGNILERFSAQQFPDLHSELNLSSLELGDSALYFCASSARGGPYGYTFGSGTRLTVV.

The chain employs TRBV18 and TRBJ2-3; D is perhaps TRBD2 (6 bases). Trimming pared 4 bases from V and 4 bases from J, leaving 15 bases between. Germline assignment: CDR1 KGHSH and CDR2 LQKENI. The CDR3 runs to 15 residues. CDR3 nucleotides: TGTGCCAGCTCACGATCGGGACTGGCGTCAGATACGCAGTATTTT. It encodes CASSRSGLASDTQYF.

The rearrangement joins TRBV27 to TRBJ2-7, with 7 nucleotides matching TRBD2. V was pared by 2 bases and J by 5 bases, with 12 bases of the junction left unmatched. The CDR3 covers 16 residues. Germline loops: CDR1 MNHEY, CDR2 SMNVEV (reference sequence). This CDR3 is CASSLRSYAGDNEQYF. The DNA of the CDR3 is TGTGCCAGCAGTTTACGATCCTATGCGGGAGACAACGAGCAGTACTTC.

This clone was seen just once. The CDR3 sequence: CATSLDRGPTDTQYF. The CDR3 DNA reads TGTGCCACCAGCCTGGACAGGGGGCCGACAGATACGCAGTATTTT. V is TRBV15 and J is TRBJ2-3, with 11 bases aligning to TRBD1. CDR1 is LNHNV and CDR2 is YYDKDF in the germline V gene (reference sequence). The CDR3 spans 15 residues. The J segment lost 3 bases and the V segment lost 5 bases, leaving 4 bases of the junction unmatched. Variable domain in full (rest from reference TRBV15 and TRBJ2-3): DAMVIQNPRYQVTQFGKPVTLSCSQTLNHNVMYWYQQKSSQAPKLLFHYYDKDFNNEADTPDNFQSRRPNTSFCFLDIRSPGLGDTAMYLCATSLDRGPTDTQYFGPGTRLTVL.

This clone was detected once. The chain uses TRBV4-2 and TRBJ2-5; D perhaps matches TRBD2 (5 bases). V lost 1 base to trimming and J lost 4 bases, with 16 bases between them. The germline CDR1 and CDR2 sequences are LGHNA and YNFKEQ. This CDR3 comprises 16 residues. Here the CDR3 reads CASSQAPTQDLETQYF. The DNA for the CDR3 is TGTGCCAGCAGCCAAGCCCCGACCCAGGACTTAGAGACCCAGTACTTC.

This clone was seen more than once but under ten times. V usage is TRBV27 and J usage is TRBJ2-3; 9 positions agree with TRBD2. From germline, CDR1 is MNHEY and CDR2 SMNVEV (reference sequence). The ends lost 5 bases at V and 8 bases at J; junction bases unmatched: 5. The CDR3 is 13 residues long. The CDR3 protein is CASSGLAYRTQYF. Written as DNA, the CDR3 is TGTGCCAGCAGTGGACTAGCGTATCGTACGCAGTATTTT.

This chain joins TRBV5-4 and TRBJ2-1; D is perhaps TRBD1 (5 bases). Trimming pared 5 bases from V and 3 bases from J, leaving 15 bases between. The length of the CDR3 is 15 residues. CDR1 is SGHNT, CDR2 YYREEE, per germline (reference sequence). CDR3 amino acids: CASSQGKGLYNEQFF. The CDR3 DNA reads TGTGCCAGCAGTCAGGGAAAGGGGCTCTACAATGAGCAGTTCTTC.

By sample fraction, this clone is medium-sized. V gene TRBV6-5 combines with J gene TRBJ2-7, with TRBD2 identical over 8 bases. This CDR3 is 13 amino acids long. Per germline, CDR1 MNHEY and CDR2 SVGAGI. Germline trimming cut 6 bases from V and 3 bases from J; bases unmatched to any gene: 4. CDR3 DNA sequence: TGTGCCAGCAGACAGCGGGAGAGCTACGAGCAGTACTTC. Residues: CASRQRESYEQYF.

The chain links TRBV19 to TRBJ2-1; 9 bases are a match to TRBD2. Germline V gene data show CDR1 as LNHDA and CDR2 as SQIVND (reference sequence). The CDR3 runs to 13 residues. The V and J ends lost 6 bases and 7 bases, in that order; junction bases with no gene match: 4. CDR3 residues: CASSLGLANEQFF. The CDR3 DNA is TGTGCCAGTAGCCTTGGACTAGCGAATGAGCAGTTCTTC.

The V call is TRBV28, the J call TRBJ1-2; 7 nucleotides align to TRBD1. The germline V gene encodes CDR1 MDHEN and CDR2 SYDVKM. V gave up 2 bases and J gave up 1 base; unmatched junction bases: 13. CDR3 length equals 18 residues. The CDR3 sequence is CASSLIGAGQTRNYGYTF. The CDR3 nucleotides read TGTGCCAGCAGTTTAATCGGGGCGGGACAGACCCGTAACTATGGCTACACCTTC.